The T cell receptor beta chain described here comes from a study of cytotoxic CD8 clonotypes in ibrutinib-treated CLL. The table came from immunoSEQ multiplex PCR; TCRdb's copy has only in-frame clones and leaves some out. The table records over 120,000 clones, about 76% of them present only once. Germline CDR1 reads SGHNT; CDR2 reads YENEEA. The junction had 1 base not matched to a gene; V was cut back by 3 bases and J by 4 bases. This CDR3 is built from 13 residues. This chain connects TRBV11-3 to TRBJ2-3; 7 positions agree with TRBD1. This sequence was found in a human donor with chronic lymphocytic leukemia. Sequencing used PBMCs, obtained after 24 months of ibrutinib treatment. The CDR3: CASSLQGADTQYF. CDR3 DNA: TGTGCCAGCAGCTTGCAGGGGGCAGATACGCAGTATTTT.